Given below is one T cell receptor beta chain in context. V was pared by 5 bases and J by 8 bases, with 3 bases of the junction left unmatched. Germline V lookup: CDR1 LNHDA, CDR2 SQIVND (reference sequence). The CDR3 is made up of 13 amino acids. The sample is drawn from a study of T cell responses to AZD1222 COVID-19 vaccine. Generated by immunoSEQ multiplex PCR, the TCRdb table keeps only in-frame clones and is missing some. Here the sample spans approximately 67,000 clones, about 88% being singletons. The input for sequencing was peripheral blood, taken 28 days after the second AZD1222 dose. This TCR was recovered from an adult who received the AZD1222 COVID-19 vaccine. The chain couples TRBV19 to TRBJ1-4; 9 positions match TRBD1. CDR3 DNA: TGTGCCAGTAGTCTGGGACAGGGCGAAAAACTGTTTTTT. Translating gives CASSLGQGEKLFF.